The 28 T cell receptor beta chains below all came from one sample that was sequenced in a study of Ad26.COV2.S vaccination and SARS-CoV-2 variants. Treatment indicated: roughly 18 received Ad26.COV2.S at low or high dose, single or two shots; about 5 received placebo; per-sample allocation not given. The samples were gathered on day 63 after the first injection of vaccine or placebo. Using immunoSEQ multiplex PCR, the repertoire was profiled, and TCRdb retains in-frame clones only, with some absent. The data show fewer than 500,000 clones, 80% to 95% seen once. The sample consisted of peripheral blood, taken in a trial of Ad26.COV2.S vaccine versus placebo. These receptor sequences come from a person aged 18-60 years who received the Ad26.COV2.S COVID-19 vaccine or a placebo.

The rearrangement uses TRBV5-1 and TRBJ1-3; no clear D. CDR1 SGHRS and CDR2 YFSETQ come from the germline V gene. CDR3 length equals 15 residues. Trimming shortened V by 3 bases and J by 4 bases, and 14 bases separated the two germline ends. In nucleotides, the CDR3 is TGCGCCAGCAGCTCAATCGGGAATCAAGGAAACACCATATATTTT. Encoded protein: CASSSIGNQGNTIYF.

The chain links TRBV18 to TRBJ2-7; 8 bases map to TRBD2. The CDR3 is 15 amino acids. V shed 1 base, J shed 2 bases, and the junction held 4 bases outside the gene matches. Per the germline V gene, CDR1 is KGHSH and CDR2 is LQKENI. The CDR3 bases are TGTGCCAGCTCACCACAATCAGCGGGGGCCTACGAGCAGTACTTC. Translating it yields CASSPQSAGAYEQYF.

This chain uses TRBV25-1 with TRBJ1-2, with D possibly matching TRBD1 (5 bases). Germline V gene data show CDR1 as MGHDK and CDR2 as SYGVNS. The germline V and J ends were trimmed by 0 bases and 4 bases, with 15 bases remaining between them. The CDR3 has 16 residues. The CDR3 DNA is TGTGCCAGCAGTGAATATGGAGGGACGAAAGGCTATGGCTACACCTTC. Translating it yields CASSEYGGTKGYGYTF.

V is TRBV7-9 and J is TRBJ2-1, with 9 bases identical to TRBD2. The CDR3 runs to 16 residues. The V gene's germline CDR1 is SEHNR and CDR2 FQNEAQ (reference sequence). Losses at the gene ends were 1 base for V and 2 bases for J; bases not matched to a gene: 3. In nucleotides, the CDR3 is TGTGCCAGCAGCTTAGGCGGGAGGGGAACCTACAATGAGCAGTTCTTC. Translating gives CASSLGGRGTYNEQFF.

The V gene is TRBV19, the J gene TRBJ2-2; tentative D call: TRBD1 (6 bases). V was shortened by 3 bases and J by 0 bases, with 17 bases between the two germline ends. The CDR3 runs 18 residues. Germline V CDR1 and CDR2: LNHDA, SQIVND (reference sequence). CDR3 coding DNA: TGTGCCAGTAGTATCGGCAGGGGCCGCCTTACGAACACCGGGGAGCTGTTTTTT. Its translation is CASSIGRGRLTNTGELFF.

The V call is TRBV2, the J call TRBJ2-7; D possibly uses TRBD1 or TRBD2 (6 bases each). This CDR3 has 14 residues. Germline loops: CDR1 SNHLY, CDR2 FYNNEI. Trimming pared 7 bases from V and 4 bases from J, leaving 17 bases between. The CDR3 region is CASILGRGAYEQYF. The CDR3 DNA follows: TGTGCCAGCATTCTAGGAAGGGGGGCGTACGAGCAGTACTTC.

CDR3 in DNA: TGTGCCAGCAGCTTAGGGACCCTGTTAAACATGAACACTGAAGCTTTCTTT. Translating gives CASSLGTLLNMNTEAFF. The chain couples TRBV7-9 to TRBJ1-1; D gene uncertain. This CDR3 region has 17 residues. The V end was cut by 1 base, the J end by 0 bases, with 15 bases between. Germline assignment: CDR1 SEHNR and CDR2 FQNEAQ (reference sequence).

The chain is built from TRBV6-5 and TRBJ2-1, with D unresolved. This CDR3 is built from 13 residues. Germline V gives CDR1 MNHEY, CDR2 SVGAGI. V gave up 4 bases and J gave up 4 bases, with 8 bases separating them. The CDR3 spells CASSSLGYNEQFF. Written as DNA, the CDR3 is TGTGCCAGCAGTTCTTTAGGGTACAATGAGCAGTTCTTC.

The chain joins TRBV30 to TRBJ2-7, with D perhaps matching TRBD1 (6 bases). V was cut by 0 bases and J by 7 bases, with 13 bases left in between. This CDR3 is built from 13 residues. From germline, CDR1 is GTSNPN and CDR2 SVGIG (reference sequence). CDR3 nucleotide sequence: TGTGCCTGGAGTGTAATCGGGCAGGGGGAGCAGTACTTC. Translating gives CAWSVIGQGEQYF.

The V gene is TRBV7-3, the J gene TRBJ2-7, with a possible D match to TRBD1 (5 bases). This CDR3 is 13 amino acids long. The V end was cut by 3 bases, the J end by 7 bases, with 13 bases between. Per germline, CDR1 SGHTA and CDR2 FQGTGA. CDR3 sequence: CASSFGASEEQYF. CDR3 in DNA: TGTGCCAGCAGCTTTGGGGCTTCGGAAGAGCAGTACTTC.

This chain links TRBV5-4 with TRBJ2-6; D might be TRBD2 (7 bases). The CDR3 runs 17 residues. The V and J ends lost 4 bases and 2 bases respectively, with 16 bases between them. From germline, CDR1 is SGHNT and CDR2 YYREEE (reference sequence). This CDR3 reads CASSNGRGEAGANVLTF. The CDR3 nucleotides read TGTGCCAGCAGCAATGGGAGGGGGGAAGCTGGGGCCAACGTCCTGACTTTC.

The chain carries TRBV6-2 or TRBV6-3 and TRBJ2-1, with TRBD2 matching over 11 bases. CDR1 is MNHEY, CDR2 SVGEGT, per germline. This CDR3 has 16 residues. V dropped 5 bases and J dropped 4; count of bases not matched to a gene: 7. In nucleotides, the CDR3 is TGTGCCAGCAGTGATTTTAGCGGGAGGGAATACAATGAGCAGTTCTTC. Its translation is CASSDFSGREYNEQFF.

CDR3 loop: CASSSLLNTEAFF. In DNA form, the CDR3 reads TGTGCCAGCAGCTCCCTATTGAACACTGAAGCTTTCTTT. This sequence joins TRBV7-9 and TRBJ1-1; no firm D call. V dropped 4 bases and J dropped 0 bases, with 6 bases sitting between them. This CDR3 region has 13 residues. CDR1 is SEHNR, CDR2 FQNEAQ, per germline (reference sequence).

The V and J genes are TRBV18 and TRBJ1-3; weak D call: TRBD1 (6 bases). Trimming stripped 3 bases from V and 4 bases from J, with 13 bases between. Germline assignment: CDR1 KGHSH and CDR2 LQKENI. The CDR3 runs 15 residues. The DNA of the CDR3 is TGTGCCAGCTCACCCTACAGGGACCCGGGAAACACCATATATTTT. This gives the protein CASSPYRDPGNTIYF.

On this clone: Other DNA sequences from this sample encode an identical CDR3 as well. This chain links TRBV10-3 with TRBJ1-5; D remains unclear. The CDR3 spans 12 residues. CDR1 is ENHRY and CDR2 is SYGVKD in the germline V gene. Trimming took off 2 bases at V and 4 bases at J, with 3 bases between the two ends. The CDR3 protein is CAISETNQPQHF. CDR3 DNA sequence: TGTGCCATCAGTGAGACGAATCAGCCCCAGCATTTT.

The gene calls are TRBV9 and TRBJ2-1; perhaps D is TRBD1 or TRBD2 (6 bases each). CDR1 is SGDLS, CDR2 YYNGEE, per germline. There are 13 residues in the CDR3. Trimming removed 3 bases at V and 9 bases at J, with 13 bases between. Written as DNA, the CDR3 is TGTGCCAGCAGCGAACGGGGGCCGGGTGAGCAGTTCTTC. Amino acids: CASSERGPGEQFF.

The chain is built from TRBV4-3 and TRBJ2-1; D uncertain. CDR1 LGHNA and CDR2 YSLEER come from the germline V gene. V lost 1 base and J lost 5, with 9 bases in between. CDR3 length: 14 amino acids. Here the CDR3 reads CASSQGAVNNEQFF. The CDR3 DNA sequence: TGCGCCAGCAGCCAAGGGGCCGTCAACAATGAGCAGTTCTTC.

The chain employs TRBV29-1 and TRBJ2-1; D possibly corresponds to TRBD2 (7 bases). The CDR3 length is 16 residues. V shed 5 bases and J shed 1 base, with 18 bases lying between them. CDR1 and CDR2 from the germline V gene are SQVTM and ANQGSEA. The CDR3 spells CSVYSNREGSYNEQFF. The CDR3 region has the DNA TGCAGCGTTTACTCCAACAGGGAGGGGTCCTACAATGAGCAGTTCTTC.

This clone was detected only once. V usage is TRBV19 and J usage is TRBJ1-6; no definite D call. V shed 2 bases and J shed 7 bases, with 3 bases lying between them. The CDR3 runs to 12 residues. Per germline, CDR1 LNHDA and CDR2 SQIVND (reference sequence). CDR3 sequence (DNA): TGTGCCAGTAGTATATCGAATTCACCCCTCCACTTT. It is translated as CASSISNSPLHF.

V gene TRBV6-5 combines with J gene TRBJ2-2, with a possible D match to TRBD2 (5 bases). With 10 bases removed from V and 4 bases from J, the gap between germline ends came to 7 bases. This CDR3 is built from 11 residues. Germline-derived CDR1 and CDR2 are MNHEY and SVGAGI. CDR3 sequence: CATRGTGELFF. CDR3 in DNA: TGTGCCACCCGGGGCACCGGGGAGCTGTTTTTT.

The V call is TRBV30, the J call TRBJ2-3, with 15 bases identical to TRBD2. The CDR3 consists of 18 residues. Germline CDR1 reads GTSNPN; CDR2 reads SVGIG (reference sequence). Trimming took 3 bases from V and 2 from J; bases not matched to a gene: 9. CDR3 coding DNA: TGTGCCTGGAGCACGGGACTAGCGGGAGGTCTCTTCACAGATACGCAGTATTTT. Protein: CAWSTGLAGGLFTDTQYF.

The chain employs TRBV7-6 and TRBJ2-1; D may be TRBD1 (8 bases). The CDR3 spans 15 residues. V gave up 5 bases and J gave up 6 bases, with 17 bases separating them. Germline CDR1 SGHVS, CDR2 FNYEAQ. This CDR3 is CASSNNRGGSNEQFF. The CDR3 nucleotides read TGTGCCAGCAGCAACAACAGGGGGGGGTCCAATGAGCAGTTCTTC.

This clone was counted once. This chain links TRBV28 with TRBJ2-1; D is perhaps TRBD2 (5 bases). Per the germline V gene, CDR1 is MDHEN and CDR2 is SYDVKM. The CDR3 loop spans 17 amino acids. V lost 5 bases, J lost 0 bases, and 17 bases lay in between. The CDR3 spells CASSPTGPAGSYNEQFF. CDR3 DNA sequence: TGTGCCAGCAGTCCGACGGGCCCGGCGGGCTCCTACAATGAGCAGTTCTTC.

V and J are TRBV6-5 and TRBJ2-7, with TRBD2 matching over 8 bases. From germline, CDR1 is MNHEY and CDR2 SVGAGI. J was trimmed by 3 bases and V by 2 bases; bases with no gene match: 9. The CDR3 has 16 residues. CDR3 residues: CASSYGSGGSFYEQYF. In DNA form, the CDR3 reads TGTGCCAGCAGTTACGGGTCGGGAGGGTCCTTCTACGAGCAGTACTTC.

The chain has TRBV27 and TRBJ2-7; 7 bases match TRBD2. Germline values: CDR1 MNHEY, CDR2 SMNVEV (reference sequence). The CDR3 totals 15 residues. V shed 4 bases, J shed 4 bases, and the junction held 10 bases outside the gene matches. The DNA of the CDR3 is TGTGCCAGCAGTTCCAAACAGCGGGACTATTACGAGCAGTACTTC. It is translated as CASSSKQRDYYEQYF.

The chain joins TRBV19 to TRBJ2-3; D is unresolved. V was clipped by 4 bases and J by 9 bases, with 20 bases between them. Germline V gene lookup returns CDR1 LNHDA and CDR2 SQIVND (reference sequence). The CDR3 loop spans 15 amino acids. In DNA form, the CDR3 reads TGTGCCAGTAGTACGGACGCCAGGTGGAGTGGCACGCAGTATTTT. The encoded protein is CASSTDARWSGTQYF. The complete variable domain, with remaining parts taken from reference TRBV19 and TRBJ2-3, reads DGGITQSPKYLFRKEGQNVTLSCEQNLNHDAMYWYRQDPGQGLRLIYYSQIVNDFQKGDIAEGYSVSREKKESFPLTVTSAQKNPTAFYLCASSTDARWSGTQYFGPGTRLTVL.

This sequence joins TRBV29-1 and TRBJ2-3; TRBD2 agrees at 14 bases. V shed 6 bases, J shed 0 bases, and the junction held 8 bases outside the gene matches. CDR3 length equals 17 residues. Germline-derived CDR1 and CDR2 are SQVTM and ANQGSEA. The CDR3 region has the DNA TGCAGCGTGGATGGGACTAGCGGGAGCGTCAGCACAGATACGCAGTATTTT. It translates to CSVDGTSGSVSTDTQYF.

This sequence joins TRBV29-1 and TRBJ2-1; possible D gene TRBD2, 5 bases. Germline V gene data show CDR1 as SQVTM and CDR2 as ANQGSEA. The germline V and J ends were trimmed by 3 bases and 10 bases, with 22 bases remaining between them. CDR3 size: 15 residues. The CDR3 sequence: CSVDVEAIQWSEQFF. The CDR3 nucleotides are TGCAGCGTTGACGTGGAGGCCATACAATGGTCGGAGCAGTTCTTC.